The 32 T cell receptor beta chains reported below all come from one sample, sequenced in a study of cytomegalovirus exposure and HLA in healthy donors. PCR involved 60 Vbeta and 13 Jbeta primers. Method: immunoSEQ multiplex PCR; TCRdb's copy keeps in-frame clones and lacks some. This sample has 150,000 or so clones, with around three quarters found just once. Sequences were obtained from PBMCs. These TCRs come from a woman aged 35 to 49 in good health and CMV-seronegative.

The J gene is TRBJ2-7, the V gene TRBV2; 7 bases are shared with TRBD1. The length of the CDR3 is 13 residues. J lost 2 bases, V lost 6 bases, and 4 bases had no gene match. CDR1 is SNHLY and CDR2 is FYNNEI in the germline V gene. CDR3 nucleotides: TGTGCCAGCAGGGGGGACAGAGCCTACGAGCAGTACTTC. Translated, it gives CASRGDRAYEQYF.

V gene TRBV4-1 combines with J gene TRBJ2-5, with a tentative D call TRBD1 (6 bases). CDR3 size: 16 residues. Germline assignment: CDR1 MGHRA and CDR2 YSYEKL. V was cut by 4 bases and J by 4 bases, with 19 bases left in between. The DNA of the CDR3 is TGCGCCAGCAGCCCAAAGGGTACAGGGAATGGAGAGACCCAGTACTTC. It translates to CASSPKGTGNGETQYF.

CDR3 in DNA: TGTGCCAGCAGCCTCGGCAGCGATGAGCAGTTCTTC. Amino acid sequence: CASSLGSDEQFF. The chain combines TRBV13 with TRBJ2-1; D gene uncertain. Germline V gene sequence: CDR1 PRHDT, CDR2 FYEKMQ (reference sequence). Trimming pared 5 bases from V and 8 bases from J, leaving 10 bases between. This CDR3 is 12 amino acids long.

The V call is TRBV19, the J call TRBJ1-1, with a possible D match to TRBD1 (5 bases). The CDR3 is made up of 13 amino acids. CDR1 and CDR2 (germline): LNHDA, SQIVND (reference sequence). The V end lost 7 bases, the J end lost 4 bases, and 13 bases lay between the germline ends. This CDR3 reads CASTLRGSTEAFF. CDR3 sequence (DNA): TGTGCCAGTACCCTACGGGGGTCCACTGAAGCTTTCTTT.

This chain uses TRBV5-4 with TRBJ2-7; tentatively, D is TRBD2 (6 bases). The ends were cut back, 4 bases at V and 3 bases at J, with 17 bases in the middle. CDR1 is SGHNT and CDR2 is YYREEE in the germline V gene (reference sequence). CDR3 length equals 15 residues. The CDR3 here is CASSPDPTGGYEQYF. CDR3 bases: TGTGCCAGCAGCCCCGACCCGACCGGGGGCTACGAGCAGTACTTC.

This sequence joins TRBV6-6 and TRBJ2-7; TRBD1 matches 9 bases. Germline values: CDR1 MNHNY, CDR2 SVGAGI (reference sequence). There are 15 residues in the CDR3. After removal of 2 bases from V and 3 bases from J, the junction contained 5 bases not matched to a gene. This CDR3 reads CASSYTTGGNYEQYF. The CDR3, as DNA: TGTGCCAGCAGTTACACGACAGGGGGAAACTACGAGCAGTACTTC.

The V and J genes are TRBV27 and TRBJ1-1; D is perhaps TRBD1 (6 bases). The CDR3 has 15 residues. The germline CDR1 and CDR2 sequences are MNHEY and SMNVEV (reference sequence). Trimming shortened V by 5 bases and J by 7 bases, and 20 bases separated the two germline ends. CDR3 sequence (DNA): TGTGCCAGCAGTCTCTCCTTAGGACAGCGAGATGAAGCTTTCTTT. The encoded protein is CASSLSLGQRDEAFF.

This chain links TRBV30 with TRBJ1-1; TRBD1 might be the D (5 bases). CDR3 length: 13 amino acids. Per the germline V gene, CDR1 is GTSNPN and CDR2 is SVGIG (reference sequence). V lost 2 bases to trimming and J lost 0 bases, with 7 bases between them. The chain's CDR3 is CAWSSTVNTEAFF. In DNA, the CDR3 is TGTGCCTGGAGTTCGACAGTGAACACTGAAGCTTTCTTT.

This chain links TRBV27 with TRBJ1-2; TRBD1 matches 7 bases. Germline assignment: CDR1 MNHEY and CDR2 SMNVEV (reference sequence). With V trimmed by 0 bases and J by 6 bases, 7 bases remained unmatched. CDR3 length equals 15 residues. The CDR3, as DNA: TGTGCCAGCAGTTTATCGAGACAGGGTAGTCATGGCTACACCTTC. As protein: CASSLSRQGSHGYTF.

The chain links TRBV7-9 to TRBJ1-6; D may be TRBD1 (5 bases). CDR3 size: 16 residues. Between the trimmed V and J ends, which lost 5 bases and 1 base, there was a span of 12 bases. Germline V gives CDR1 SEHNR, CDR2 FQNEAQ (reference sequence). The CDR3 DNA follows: TGTGCCAGCAGCCCACGGCAGGGTTCCTATAATTCACCCCTCCACTTT. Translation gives CASSPRQGSYNSPLHF.

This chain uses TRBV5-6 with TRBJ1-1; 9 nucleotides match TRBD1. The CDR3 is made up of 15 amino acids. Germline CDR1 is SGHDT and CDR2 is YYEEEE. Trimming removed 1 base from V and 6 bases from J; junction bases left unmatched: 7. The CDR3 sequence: CASSLWDRASAEAFF. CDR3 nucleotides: TGTGCCAGCAGCTTGTGGGACAGGGCGTCCGCTGAAGCTTTCTTT.

CDR3 in DNA: TGTGCCAGCAGCCTATCACAGGGGGCTATCTATGGCTACACCTTC. Protein product: CASSLSQGAIYGYTF. The chain joins TRBV9 to TRBJ1-2, with 9 bases lining up with TRBD1. Germline assignment: CDR1 SGDLS and CDR2 YYNGEE. This CDR3 spans 15 amino acids. V lost 4 bases to trimming and J lost 4 bases; unmatched junction nucleotides: 8.

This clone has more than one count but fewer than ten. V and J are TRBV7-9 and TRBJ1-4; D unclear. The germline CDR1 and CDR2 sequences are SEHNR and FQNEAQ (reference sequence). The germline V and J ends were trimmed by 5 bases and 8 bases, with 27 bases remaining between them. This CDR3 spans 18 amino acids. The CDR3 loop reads CASSVGAGPGLWEEKLFF. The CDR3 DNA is TGTGCCAGCAGCGTCGGTGCGGGCCCCGGATTGTGGGAAGAAAAACTGTTTTTT. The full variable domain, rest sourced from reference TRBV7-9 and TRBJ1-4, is DTGVSQNPRHKITKRGQNVTFRCDPISEHNRLYWYRQTLGQGPEFLTYFQNEAQLEKSRLLSDRFSAERPKGSFSTLEIQRTEQGDSAMYLCASSVGAGPGLWEEKLFFGSGTQLSVL.

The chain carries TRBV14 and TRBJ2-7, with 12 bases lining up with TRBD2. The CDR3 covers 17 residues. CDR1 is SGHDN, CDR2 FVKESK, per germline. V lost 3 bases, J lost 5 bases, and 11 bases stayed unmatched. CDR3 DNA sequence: TGTGCCAGCAGCCAGAGCTTACTAGCGGGGGGTCTGCACGAGCAGTACTTC. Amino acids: CASSQSLLAGGLHEQYF.

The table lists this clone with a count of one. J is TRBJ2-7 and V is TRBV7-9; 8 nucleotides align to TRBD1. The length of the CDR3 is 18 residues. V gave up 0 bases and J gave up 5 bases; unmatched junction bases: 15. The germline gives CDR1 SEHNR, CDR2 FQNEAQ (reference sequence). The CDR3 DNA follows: TGTGCCAGCAGCTTAGCGGGGTTTCGTCGGACAGGGCTCCACGAGCAGTACTTC. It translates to CASSLAGFRRTGLHEQYF. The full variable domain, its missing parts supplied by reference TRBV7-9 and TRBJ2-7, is DTGVSQNPRHKITKRGQNVTFRCDPISEHNRLYWYRQTLGQGPEFLTYFQNEAQLEKSRLLSDRFSAERPKGSFSTLEIQRTEQGDSAMYLCASSLAGFRRTGLHEQYFGPGTRLTVT.

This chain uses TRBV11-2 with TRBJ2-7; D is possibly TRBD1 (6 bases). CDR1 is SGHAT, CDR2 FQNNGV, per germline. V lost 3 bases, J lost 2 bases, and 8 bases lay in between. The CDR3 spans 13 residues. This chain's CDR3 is CASSLNRAYEQYF. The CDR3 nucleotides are TGTGCCAGCAGCTTGAACAGGGCCTACGAGCAGTACTTC.

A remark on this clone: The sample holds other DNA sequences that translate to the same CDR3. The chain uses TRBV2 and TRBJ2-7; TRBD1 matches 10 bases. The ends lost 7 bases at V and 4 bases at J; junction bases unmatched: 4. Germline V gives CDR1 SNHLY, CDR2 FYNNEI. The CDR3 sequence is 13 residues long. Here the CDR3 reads CASIGDRGYEQYF. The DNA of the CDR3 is TGTGCCAGCATCGGGGACAGGGGATACGAGCAGTACTTC. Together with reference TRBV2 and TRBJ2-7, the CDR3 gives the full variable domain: EPEVTQTPSHQVTQMGQEVILRCVPISNHLYFYWYRQILGQKVEFLVSFYNNEISEKSEIFDDQFSVERPDGSNFTLKIRSTKLEDSAMYFCASIGDRGYEQYFGPGTRLTVT.

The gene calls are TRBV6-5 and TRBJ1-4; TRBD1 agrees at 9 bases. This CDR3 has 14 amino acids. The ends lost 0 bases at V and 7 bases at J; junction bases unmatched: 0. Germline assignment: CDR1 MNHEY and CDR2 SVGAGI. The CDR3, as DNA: TGTGCCAGCAGTTACTCGACAGGGGGTGAAAAACTGTTTTTT. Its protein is CASSYSTGGEKLFF.

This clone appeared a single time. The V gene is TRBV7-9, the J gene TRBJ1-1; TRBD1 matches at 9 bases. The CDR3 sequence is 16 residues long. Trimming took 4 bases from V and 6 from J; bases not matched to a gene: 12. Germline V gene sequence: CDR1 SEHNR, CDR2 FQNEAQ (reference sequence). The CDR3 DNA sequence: TGTGCCAGCAGCTACAGACAGGGGGAGAGCAACCCTGAAGCTTTCTTT. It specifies CASSYRQGESNPEAFF.

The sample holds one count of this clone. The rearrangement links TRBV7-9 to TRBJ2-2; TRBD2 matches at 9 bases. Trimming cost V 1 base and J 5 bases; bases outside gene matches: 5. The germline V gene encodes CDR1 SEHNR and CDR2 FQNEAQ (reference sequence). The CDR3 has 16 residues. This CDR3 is CASSLGETSGTGELFF. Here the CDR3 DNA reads TGTGCCAGCAGCTTAGGCGAGACTAGCGGAACCGGGGAGCTGTTTTTT.

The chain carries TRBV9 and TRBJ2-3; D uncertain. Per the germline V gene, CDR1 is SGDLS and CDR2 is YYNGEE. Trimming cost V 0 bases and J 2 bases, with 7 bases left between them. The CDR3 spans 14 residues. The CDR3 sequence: CASSVGGYTDTQYF. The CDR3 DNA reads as TGTGCCAGCAGCGTAGGAGGATACACAGATACGCAGTATTTT.

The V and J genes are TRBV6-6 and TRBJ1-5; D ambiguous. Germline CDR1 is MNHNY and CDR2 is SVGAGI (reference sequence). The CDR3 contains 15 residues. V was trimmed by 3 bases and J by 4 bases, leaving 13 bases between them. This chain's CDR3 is CASSYQEAGNQPQHF. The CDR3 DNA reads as TGTGCCAGCAGTTATCAGGAGGCGGGGAATCAGCCCCAGCATTTT.

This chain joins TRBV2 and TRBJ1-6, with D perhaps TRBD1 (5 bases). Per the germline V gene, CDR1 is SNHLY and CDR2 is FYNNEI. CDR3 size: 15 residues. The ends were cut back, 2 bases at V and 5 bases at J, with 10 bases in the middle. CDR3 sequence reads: CASSEQGENNSPLHF. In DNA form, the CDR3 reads TGTGCCAGCAGTGAACAGGGTGAAAATAATTCACCCCTCCACTTT.

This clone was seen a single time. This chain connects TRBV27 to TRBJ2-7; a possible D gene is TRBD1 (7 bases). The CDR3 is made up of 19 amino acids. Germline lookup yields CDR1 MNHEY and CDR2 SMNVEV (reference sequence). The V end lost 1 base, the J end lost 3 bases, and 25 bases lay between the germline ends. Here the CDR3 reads CASSLLSVDIDRDFYEQYF. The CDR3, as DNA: TGTGCCAGCAGTTTATTGTCCGTTGATATCGACAGGGACTTCTACGAGCAGTACTTC.

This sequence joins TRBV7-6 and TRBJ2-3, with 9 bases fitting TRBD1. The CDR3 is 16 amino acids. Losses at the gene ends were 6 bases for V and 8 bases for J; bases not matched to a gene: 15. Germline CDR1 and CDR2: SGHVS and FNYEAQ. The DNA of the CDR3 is TGTGCCAGCAGTTTTTCCTGGGGACAGGGAGTTGGTACGCAGTATTTT. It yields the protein CASSFSWGQGVGTQYF.

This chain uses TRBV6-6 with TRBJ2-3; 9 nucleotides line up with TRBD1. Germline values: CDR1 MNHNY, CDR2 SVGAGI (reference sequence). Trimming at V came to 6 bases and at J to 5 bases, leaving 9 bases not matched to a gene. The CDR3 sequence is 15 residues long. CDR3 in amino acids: CASSIDRGYGDTQYF. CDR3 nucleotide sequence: TGTGCCAGCAGCATCGACAGGGGGTATGGAGATACGCAGTATTTT.

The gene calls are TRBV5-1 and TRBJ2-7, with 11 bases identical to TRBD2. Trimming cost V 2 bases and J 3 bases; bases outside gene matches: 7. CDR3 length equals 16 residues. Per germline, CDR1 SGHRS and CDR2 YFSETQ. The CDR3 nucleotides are TGCGCCAGCAGCTTAACGACTAGCGGGACAGTCTACGAGCAGTACTTC. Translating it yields CASSLTTSGTVYEQYF.

The CDR3 reads CASSQGGLVSYEQYF. CDR3 bases: TGCGCCAGCAGCCAAGGGGGGCTAGTATCCTACGAGCAGTACTTC. This chain joins TRBV4-1 and TRBJ2-7; maybe TRBD1 (6 bases). The CDR3 covers 15 residues. Germline loops: CDR1 MGHRA, CDR2 YSYEKL. Trimming removed 1 base at V and 1 base at J, with 11 bases between.

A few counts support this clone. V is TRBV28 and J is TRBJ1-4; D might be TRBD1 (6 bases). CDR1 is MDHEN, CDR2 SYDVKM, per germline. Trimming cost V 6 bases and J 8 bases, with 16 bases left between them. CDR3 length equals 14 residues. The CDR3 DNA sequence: TGTGCCAGCAGGGGCGGGGGGCGAGTCGAAAAACTGTTTTTT. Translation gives CASRGGGRVEKLFF.

The CDR3 protein is CASSQAGGKDGYTF. CDR3 coding DNA: TGCGCCAGCAGTCAGGCAGGGGGGAAGGACGGCTACACCTTC. This chain links TRBV23-1 with TRBJ1-2; TRBD1 matches at 7 bases. TRBV23-1 falls under the ORF class, with uncertain function. With 3 bases clipped from V and 8 bases from J, the junction kept 9 bases outside the gene matches. The CDR3 spans 14 residues.

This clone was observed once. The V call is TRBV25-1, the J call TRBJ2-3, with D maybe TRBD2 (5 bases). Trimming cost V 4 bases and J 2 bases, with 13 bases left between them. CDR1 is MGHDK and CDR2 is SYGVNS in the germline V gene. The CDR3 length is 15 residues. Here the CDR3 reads CASSGIGGFTDTQYF. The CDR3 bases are TGTGCCAGCAGTGGAATTGGCGGGTTCACAGATACGCAGTATTTT.

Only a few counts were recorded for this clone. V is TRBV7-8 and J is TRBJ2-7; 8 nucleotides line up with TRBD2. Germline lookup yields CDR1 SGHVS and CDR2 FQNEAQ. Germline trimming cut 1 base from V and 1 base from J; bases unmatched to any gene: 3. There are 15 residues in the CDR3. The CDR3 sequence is CASSLEASGSYEQYF. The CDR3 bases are TGTGCCAGCAGCTTAGAAGCTAGCGGGTCCTACGAGCAGTACTTC.